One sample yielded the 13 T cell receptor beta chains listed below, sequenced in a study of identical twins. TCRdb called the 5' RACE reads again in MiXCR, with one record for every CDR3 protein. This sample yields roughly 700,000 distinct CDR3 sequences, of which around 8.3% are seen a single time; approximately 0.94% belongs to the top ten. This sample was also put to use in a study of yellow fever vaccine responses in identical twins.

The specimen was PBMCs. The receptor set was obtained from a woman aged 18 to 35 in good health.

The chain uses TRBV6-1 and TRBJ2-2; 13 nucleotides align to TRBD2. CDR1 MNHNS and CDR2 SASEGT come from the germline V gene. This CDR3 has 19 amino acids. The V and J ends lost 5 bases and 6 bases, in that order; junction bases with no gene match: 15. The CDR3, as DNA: TGTGCCAGCAGTACCACACTAGCGGGAGGGCCTTTTCCCCCCGGGGAGCTGTTTTTT. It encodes CASSTTLAGGPFPPGELFF.

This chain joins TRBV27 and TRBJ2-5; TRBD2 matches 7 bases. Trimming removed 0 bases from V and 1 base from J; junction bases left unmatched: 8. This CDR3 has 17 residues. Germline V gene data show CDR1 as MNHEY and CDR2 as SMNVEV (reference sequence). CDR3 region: CASSLSARGSTQETQYF. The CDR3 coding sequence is TGTGCCAGCAGTTTATCGGCGCGCGGGAGCACCCAAGAGACCCAGTACTTC.

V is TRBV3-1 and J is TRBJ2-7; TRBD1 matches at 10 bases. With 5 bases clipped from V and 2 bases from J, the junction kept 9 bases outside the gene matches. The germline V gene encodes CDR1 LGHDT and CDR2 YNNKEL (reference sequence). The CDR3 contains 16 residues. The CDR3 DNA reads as TGTGCCAGCAGCTTAAGGAGGGACAGGGGCCCCTACGAGCAGTACTTC. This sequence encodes CASSLRRDRGPYEQYF.

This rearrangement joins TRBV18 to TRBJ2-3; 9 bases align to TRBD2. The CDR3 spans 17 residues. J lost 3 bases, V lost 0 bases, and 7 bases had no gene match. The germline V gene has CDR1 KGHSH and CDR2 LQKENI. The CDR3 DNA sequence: TGTGCCAGCTCACCACCGAAAGCGGGGGGATTTACAGATACGCAGTATTTT. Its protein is CASSPPKAGGFTDTQYF.

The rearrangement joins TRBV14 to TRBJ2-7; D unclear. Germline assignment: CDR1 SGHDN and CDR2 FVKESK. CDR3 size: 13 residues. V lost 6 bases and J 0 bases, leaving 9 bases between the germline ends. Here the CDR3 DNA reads TGTGCCAGCAGTAAACGGAGCTCCTACGAGCAGTACTTC. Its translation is CASSKRSSYEQYF.

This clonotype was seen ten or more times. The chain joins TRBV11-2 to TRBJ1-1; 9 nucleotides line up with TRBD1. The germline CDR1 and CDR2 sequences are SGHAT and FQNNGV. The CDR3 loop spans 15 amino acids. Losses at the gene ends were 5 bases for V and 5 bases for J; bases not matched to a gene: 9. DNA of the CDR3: TGTGCCAGCAGCCAGGGACAGGGCTGGGGAACTGAAGCTTTCTTT. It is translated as CASSQGQGWGTEAFF.

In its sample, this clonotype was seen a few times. The CDR3 region has the DNA TGTGCCAGCAGTGTGCAGGCGGGCCGGGTCACCGGGGAGCTGTTTTTT. It translates to CASSVQAGRVTGELFF. The chain has TRBV6-1 and TRBJ2-2; possibly TRBD2 for D (5 bases). CDR1 is MNHNS, CDR2 SASEGT, per germline. The length of the CDR3 is 16 residues. V was shortened by 4 bases and J by 4 bases, with 16 bases between the two germline ends.

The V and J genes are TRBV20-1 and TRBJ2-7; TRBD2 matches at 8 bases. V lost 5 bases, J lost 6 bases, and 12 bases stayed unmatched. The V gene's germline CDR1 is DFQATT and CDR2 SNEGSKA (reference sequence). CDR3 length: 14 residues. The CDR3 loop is CSAVRSSGSSEQYF. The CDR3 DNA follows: TGCAGTGCTGTGAGGTCGAGCGGGAGCTCCGAGCAGTACTTC.

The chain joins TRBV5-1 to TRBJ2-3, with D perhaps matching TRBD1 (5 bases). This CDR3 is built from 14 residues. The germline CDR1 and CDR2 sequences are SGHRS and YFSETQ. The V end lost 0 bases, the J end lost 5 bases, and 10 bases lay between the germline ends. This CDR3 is CASSLGGRVDTQYF. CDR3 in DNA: TGCGCCAGCAGCTTGGGGGGCCGGGTAGATACGCAGTATTTT. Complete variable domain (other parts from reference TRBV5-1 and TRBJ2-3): KAGVTQTPRYLIKTRGQQVTLSCSPISGHRSVSWYQQTPGQGLQFLFEYFSETQRNKGNFPGRFSGRQFSNSRSEMNVSTLELGDSALYLCASSLGGRVDTQYFGPGTRLTVL.

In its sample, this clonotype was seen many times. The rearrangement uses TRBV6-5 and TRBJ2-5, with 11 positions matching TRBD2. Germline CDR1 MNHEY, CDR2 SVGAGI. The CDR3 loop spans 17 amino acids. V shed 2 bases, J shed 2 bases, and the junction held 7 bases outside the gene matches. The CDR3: CASSYPETSGDQETQYF. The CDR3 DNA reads TGTGCCAGCAGTTACCCGGAGACTAGCGGGGATCAAGAGACCCAGTACTTC.

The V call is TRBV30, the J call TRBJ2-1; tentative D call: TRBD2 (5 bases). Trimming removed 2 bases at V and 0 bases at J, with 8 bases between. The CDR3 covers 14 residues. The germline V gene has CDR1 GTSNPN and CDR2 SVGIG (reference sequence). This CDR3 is CAWSLGSSYNEQFF. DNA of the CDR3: TGTGCCTGGAGTCTTGGGAGCTCCTACAATGAGCAGTTCTTC.

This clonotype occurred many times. The CDR3 nucleotides read TGTGCCAGCAGCTTGGATACTAGCGGGTACAATGAGCAGTTCTTC. Protein: CASSLDTSGYNEQFF. The chain carries TRBV5-6 and TRBJ2-1; 9 bases align to TRBD2. Losses at the gene ends were 0 bases for V and 4 bases for J; bases not matched to a gene: 2. The length of the CDR3 is 15 residues. CDR1 is SGHDT, CDR2 YYEEEE, per germline.

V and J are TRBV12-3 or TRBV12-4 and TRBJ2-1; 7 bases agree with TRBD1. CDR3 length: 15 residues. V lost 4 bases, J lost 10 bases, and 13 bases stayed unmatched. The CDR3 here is CASSSPGQAEGEQFF. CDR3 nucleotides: TGTGCCAGCAGTTCCCCCGGACAGGCTGAGGGAGAGCAGTTCTTC.